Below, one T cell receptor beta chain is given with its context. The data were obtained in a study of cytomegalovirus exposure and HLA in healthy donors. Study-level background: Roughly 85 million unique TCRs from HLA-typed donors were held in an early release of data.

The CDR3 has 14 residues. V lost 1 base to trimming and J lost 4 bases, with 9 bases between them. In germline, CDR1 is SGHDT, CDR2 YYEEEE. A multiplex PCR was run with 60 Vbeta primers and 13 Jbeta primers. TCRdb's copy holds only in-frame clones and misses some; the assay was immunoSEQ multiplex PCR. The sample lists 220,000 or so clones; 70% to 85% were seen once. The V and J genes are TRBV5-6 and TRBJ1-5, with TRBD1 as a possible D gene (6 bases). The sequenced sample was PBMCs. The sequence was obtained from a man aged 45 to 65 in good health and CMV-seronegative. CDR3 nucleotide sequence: TGTGCCAGCAGCTTGCAGGGGCCTAATCAGCCCCAGCATTTT. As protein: CASSLQGPNQPQHF.